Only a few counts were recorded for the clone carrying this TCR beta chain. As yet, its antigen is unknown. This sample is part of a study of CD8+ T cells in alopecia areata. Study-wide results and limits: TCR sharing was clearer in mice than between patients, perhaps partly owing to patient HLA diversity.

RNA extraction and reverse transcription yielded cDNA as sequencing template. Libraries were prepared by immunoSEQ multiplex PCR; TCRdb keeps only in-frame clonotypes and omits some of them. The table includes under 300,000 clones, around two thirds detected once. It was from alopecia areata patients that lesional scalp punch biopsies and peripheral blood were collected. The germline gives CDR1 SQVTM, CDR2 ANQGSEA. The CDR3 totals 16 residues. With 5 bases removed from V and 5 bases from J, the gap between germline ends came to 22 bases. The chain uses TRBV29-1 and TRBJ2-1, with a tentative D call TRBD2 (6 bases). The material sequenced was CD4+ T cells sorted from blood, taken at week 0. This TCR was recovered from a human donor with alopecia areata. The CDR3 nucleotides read TGCAGCGTTTCCCTCGGGGTGGGGGGACCGAACAATGAGCAGTTCTTC. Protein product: CSVSLGVGGPNNEQFF.